This TCR beta chain was retrieved from a study of T-cell memory formation after mild COVID-19. Constant-segment primers were used for 5'RACE, and the resulting TCR alpha and TCR beta cDNA libraries carried sample barcodes and UMIs. TCRdb reprocessed the 5' RACE reads via MiXCR and lists one record per CDR3 protein. The table shows 550,000 to 650,000 distinct CDR3 sequences, with roughly 17% occurring only once. This CDR3 comprises 16 residues. In germline, CDR1 is SEHNR, CDR2 FQNEAQ (reference sequence). Between the trimmed V and J ends, which lost 5 bases and 3 bases, there was a span of 17 bases. This clonotype has a handful of counts.

The clonotype comes from an adult woman who had mild COVID-19 (a few samples of this study predate the infection). Cell type and time point are not known. The genes are TRBV7-9 and TRBJ1-3, with D possibly matching TRBD1 (6 bases). The sample consisted of PBMCs or a T cell subset sorted from them (not recorded which). The CDR3 nucleotides are TGTGCCAGCAGCCGAGCACAGGGTGTCTTTGGAAACACCATATATTTT. Residues: CASSRAQGVFGNTIYF.